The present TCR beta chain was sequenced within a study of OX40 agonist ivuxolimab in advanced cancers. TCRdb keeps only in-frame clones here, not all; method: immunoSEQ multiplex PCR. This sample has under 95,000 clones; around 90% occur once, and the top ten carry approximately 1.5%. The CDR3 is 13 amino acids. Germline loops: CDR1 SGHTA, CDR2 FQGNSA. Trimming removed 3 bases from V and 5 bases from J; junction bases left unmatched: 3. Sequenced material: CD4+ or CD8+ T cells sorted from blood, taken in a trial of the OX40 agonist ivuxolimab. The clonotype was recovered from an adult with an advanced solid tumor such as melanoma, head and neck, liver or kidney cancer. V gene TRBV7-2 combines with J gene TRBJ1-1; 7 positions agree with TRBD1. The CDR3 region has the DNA TGTGCCAGCAGCTTGGGACAGCGGACTGAAGCTTTCTTT. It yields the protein CASSLGQRTEAFF.